These T cell receptor beta chains were read from a single sample in a study of T cell responses to AZD1222 COVID-19 vaccine. The data were produced by immunoSEQ multiplex PCR, yet TCRdb's version contains in-frame clones alone and is incomplete. Here the sample spans 200,000 to 250,000 clones, just over 90% being singletons. The specimen comprised peripheral blood, sampled on day 0 of MenACWY control vaccination. These receptors were collected from an adult in good health. CDR3s include the opening cysteine and the closing phenylalanine or tryptophan. Fields, in order: J gene, clone size, D gene, V gene, CDR3 DNA, CDR3 protein. D genes are given only for firm matches. Some rows have no size entry. The others give once, few or many, or a class for an expanded clone.

TRBJ1-3	.	.	TRBV18	TGTGCCAGCTCACCATCAGAGGGCGCTGGAAACACCATATATTTT	CASSPSEGAGNTIYF
TRBJ2-7	.	.	TRBV5-1	TGCGCCAGCAGCTTGGGCCGGACGGATTCCTACGAGCAGTACTTC	CASSLGRTDSYEQYF
TRBJ2-5	.	TRBD2	TRBV3-1/TRBV3-2	TGTGCCAGCAGCCAAGGACTAGCGGGGAACGGAGAGACCCAGTACTTC	CASSQGLAGNGETQYF
TRBJ2-3	few	TRBD2	TRBV5-1	TGCGCCAGCAGCTTAGCGGGGGGCACAGATACGCAGTATTTT	CASSLAGGTDTQYF
TRBJ1-5	.	.	TRBV5-6	TGTGCCAGCAGCCCGGGAGCCAAAAGGGGTGTTCAGCCCCAGCATTTT	CASSPGAKRGVQPQHF
TRBJ2-3	.	TRBD2	TRBV4-1	TGCGCCAGCAGCCAAGATGGGGCGGGGGGCCTCACAGATACGCAGTATTTT	CASSQDGAGGLTDTQYF
TRBJ1-6	.	.	TRBV11-2	TGTGCCAGCAGCTTAGGATTGCAACTATCACCCCTCCACTTT	CASSLGLQLSPLHF
TRBJ1-5	.	.	TRBV18	TGTGCCAGCTCACCACCGGAAAGGAATTCCCAGCATTTT	CASSPPERNSQHF
TRBJ2-3	.	TRBD2	TRBV3-1/TRBV3-2	TGTGCCAGCAGGTCGGGGGGGGTGGATACGCAGTATTTT	CASRSGGVDTQYF
TRBJ1-1	once	TRBD1	TRBV5-6	TGTGCCAGCAGCCTGGACAGGACAAACACTGAAGCTTTCTTT	CASSLDRTNTEAFF
TRBJ2-2	.	.	TRBV6-5	TGTGCCAGCAGGGCCGCGGGCACCGGGGAGCTGTTTTTT	CASRAAGTGELFF
TRBJ1-1	.	.	TRBV12-3/TRBV12-4	TGTGCCAGCAGTTCCAATGAAAGGGCTTTCTTT	CASSSNERAFF
TRBJ1-4	.	.	TRBV4-1	TGCGCCAGCAGCCAAGGACGGTCCGCGGCTAATGAAAAACTGTTTTTT	CASSQGRSAANEKLFF
TRBJ1-1	.	TRBD1	TRBV7-6	TGTGCCAGCAGCTCCGTCCCGGGACAGGGAATGAACACTGAAGCTTTCTTT	CASSSVPGQGMNTEAFF
TRBJ1-2	.	TRBD1	TRBV2	TGTGCCGGCAGACAGGGCGCTAACTATGGCTACACCTTC	CAGRQGANYGYTF
TRBJ2-5	.	.	TRBV25-1	TGTGCCAGCAGTACCGACCACCAAGAGACCCAGTACTTC	CASSTDHQETQYF
TRBJ1-5	.	.	TRBV21-1	TGTGCCAGCAGCAATTGGGGGGCACAGCCCCAGCATTTT	CASSNWGAQPQHF
TRBJ1-2	.	.	TRBV6-1	TGTGCCAGCAGTGAAAGAAACTATGGCTACACCTTC	CASSERNYGYTF
TRBJ1-3	.	TRBD1	TRBV7-2	TGTGCCAGCAGCCAGGACAGGGATGGAAACACCATATATTTT	CASSQDRDGNTIYF
TRBJ1-1	.	.	TRBV5-1	TGCGCCAGCAGCTACAAGACAAGGAAGAACACTGAAGCTTTCTTT	CASSYKTRKNTEAFF
TRBJ1-5	once	.	TRBV7-8	TGTGCCAGCAGCTTGGGGGGAGACAGAGAACAGCCCCAGCATTTT	CASSLGGDREQPQHF
TRBJ2-3	.	.	TRBV28	TGTGCCAGCAGCCTGACTAGGGATACGCAGTATTTT	CASSLTRDTQYF
TRBJ2-1	.	.	TRBV21-1	TGTGCCAGCAGCATCCAGGGGCAGGGCGTTCATGATGAGCAGTTCTTC	CASSIQGQGVHDEQFF
TRBJ2-7	.	.	TRBV5-4	TGTGCCAGCAGCTCTCCGGGGAAGCGCTCCTACGAGCAGTACTTC	CASSSPGKRSYEQYF
TRBJ1-2	.	.	TRBV2	TGTGCCAGTACGGGGAACTATGGCTACACCTTC	CASTGNYGYTF
TRBJ1-2	.	.	TRBV5-5	TGTGCCAGCAGCGACCGGGACACCTATGGCTACACCTTC	CASSDRDTYGYTF
TRBJ1-6	.	.	TRBV28	TGTGCCAGCAGTTTCGGACAGCCTTATAATTCACCCCTCCACTTT	CASSFGQPYNSPLHF
TRBJ2-2	once	.	TRBV15	TGTGCCACCAGCAGAGAGAAAGAACTAGCCGGGGAGCTGTTTTTT	CATSREKELAGELFF
TRBJ2-2	.	TRBD1	TRBV6-5	TGTGCCAGCAGAACCGACAGGGCGAACACCGGGGAGCTGTTTTTT	CASRTDRANTGELFF
TRBJ1-2	.	TRBD1	TRBV3-1/TRBV3-2	TGTGCCAGCAGCCCTTACCGGACAGGTTCTCATGGCTACACCTTC	CASSPYRTGSHGYTF
TRBJ1-1	.	.	TRBV3-1/TRBV3-2	TGTGCCAGCAGCCAACGGGGATCTGAAGCTTTCTTT	CASSQRGSEAFF
TRBJ2-6	.	TRBD1	TRBV9	TGTGCCAGCAACCCAGGACAGGGGCTCCCTGGGGCCAACGTCCTGACTTTC	CASNPGQGLPGANVLTF
TRBJ1-5	.	.	TRBV3-1/TRBV3-2	TGTGCCAGCAGCCAGGCCGGGGTGGGTAGCAATCAGCCCCAGCATTTT	CASSQAGVGSNQPQHF
TRBJ1-2	.	.	TRBV6-5	TGTGCCAGCATCGGACAAAAGGCAGTCTATGGCTACACCTTC	CASIGQKAVYGYTF
TRBJ2-2	.	.	TRBV7-9	TGTGCCAGCAGCTTAGTGCCAGGACAGCTCGCGAACACCGGGGAGCTGTTTTTT	CASSLVPGQLANTGELFF
TRBJ2-5	.	.	TRBV5-1	TGCGCCAGCAGAAGGGGGGTATTCGAAGAGACCCAGTACTTC	CASRRGVFEETQYF
TRBJ2-1	.	TRBD1	TRBV18	TGTGCCAGCTCACCTCGACAGGGAACCTACAATGAGCAGTTCTTC	CASSPRQGTYNEQFF
TRBJ1-4	.	.	TRBV7-2	TGTGCCAGCAGCTTAAATCATTTTGCAACTAATGAAAAACTGTTTTTT	CASSLNHFATNEKLFF
TRBJ2-2	.	.	TRBV15	TGTGCCACCAGCTATGACCTAGGCGGGGAGCTGTTTTTT	CATSYDLGGELFF
TRBJ1-1	.	.	TRBV11-1	TGTGCCAGCAGCTTGGGGCAAGGGAACACTGAAGCTTTCTTT	CASSLGQGNTEAFF
TRBJ1-1	.	TRBD1	TRBV7-9	TGTGCCAGCAGCTCTTTGTACAGGGGTGCTGACACTGAAGCTTTCTTT	CASSSLYRGADTEAFF
TRBJ1-1	.	TRBD1	TRBV7-3	TGTGCCAGCAGCCAACAGGGGGCGGGCACTGAAGCTTTCTTT	CASSQQGAGTEAFF
TRBJ2-2	.	TRBD1	TRBV7-9	TGTGCCAGCAGCTTTTTGGGACAGGGCGCTTTTCCGAACACCGGGGAGCTGTTTTTT	CASSFLGQGAFPNTGELFF
TRBJ1-2	.	TRBD1	TRBV5-6	TGTGCCAGCAGGCCAAGAAGGGACAGGGTTCTGGGTGGCTACACCTTC	CASRPRRDRVLGGYTF
TRBJ2-2	.	TRBD1	TRBV5-1	TGCGCCAGCAGCCCAGGACAGGGGTCCGGGGAGCTGTTTTTT	CASSPGQGSGELFF
TRBJ1-1	.	TRBD1	TRBV12-3/TRBV12-4	TGTGCCAGCAGTCCGACAGGGCACGCTTTCTTT	CASSPTGHAFF
TRBJ2-5	.	.	TRBV12-3/TRBV12-4	TGTGCCAGCAGTTCCGGGCGAGAGACCCAGTACTTC	CASSSGRETQYF
TRBJ2-2	.	TRBD2	TRBV12-3/TRBV12-4	TGTGCCAGCAGTTTTGGGGGGGCCGGGGAGCTGTTTTTT	CASSFGGAGELFF